This passage covers 27 T cell receptor beta chains from one sample sequenced in a study of T-cell memory formation after mild COVID-19. TCRdb re-analysed the 5' RACE reads in MiXCR, keeping a single row per CDR3 protein. The sample contains about 400,000 distinct CDR3 sequences, approximately 18% of which appear only once. The sequencing input was PBMCs or a T cell subset sorted from them (not recorded which). Source of these receptors: a man aged 18-30 years who had mild COVID-19 (a few samples of this study predate the infection). Cell type and time point are not known.

This clonotype was observed a single time. This chain connects TRBV19 to TRBJ1-1; no firm D call. The germline CDR1 and CDR2 sequences are LNHDA and SQIVND (reference sequence). V lost 3 bases, J lost 1 base, and 12 bases lay in between. The CDR3 has 15 residues. CDR3 amino acids: CASSIRGAANTEAFF. Written as DNA, the CDR3 is TGTGCCAGTAGTATCCGGGGAGCAGCGAACACTGAAGCTTTCTTT.

V usage is TRBV12-3 or TRBV12-4 and J usage is TRBJ2-4; D tentatively reads TRBD1 or TRBD2 (7 bases each). The CDR3 is made up of 16 amino acids. V was trimmed by 6 bases and J by 0 bases, leaving 15 bases between them. The CDR3 here is CASSLGGTVAKNIQYF. The CDR3 bases are TGTGCCAGCAGCTTGGGAGGGACAGTAGCCAAAAACATTCAGTACTTC.

The chain employs TRBV20-1 and TRBJ1-2, with TRBD1 matching 8 bases. V lost 0 bases, J lost 1 base, and 7 bases stayed unmatched. CDR1 is DFQATT, CDR2 SNEGSKA, per germline (reference sequence). The CDR3 loop spans 16 amino acids. In DNA, the CDR3 is TGCAGTGCTAGAGATCGGCAGGGGGCGTTTAACTATGGCTACACCTTC. Translated: CSARDRQGAFNYGYTF.

This clonotype was detected only a few times. This rearrangement joins TRBV4-2 to TRBJ2-7; 7 nucleotides match TRBD2. Germline CDR1 LGHNA, CDR2 YNFKEQ. This CDR3 has 16 amino acids. V trimming: 2 bases; J trimming: 2 bases; junction bases outside the gene matches: 9. In nucleotides, the CDR3 is TGTGCCAGCAGCCAATTGCGTTTGACTAGCACCTACGAGCAGTACTTC. This codes for CASSQLRLTSTYEQYF.

The rearrangement joins TRBV4-2 to TRBJ1-3; D gene ambiguous. The CDR3 spans 16 residues. Trimming stripped 0 bases from V and 1 base from J, with 10 bases between. Germline V gene sequence: CDR1 LGHNA, CDR2 YNFKEQ. CDR3 nucleotide sequence: TGTGCCAGCAGCCAAGACGTCCCATTGTCTGGAAACACCATATATTTT. Protein sequence: CASSQDVPLSGNTIYF.

This clonotype has a handful of counts. This chain uses TRBV7-9 with TRBJ1-5, with TRBD1 identical over 9 bases. Trimming at V came to 1 base and at J to 5 bases, leaving 9 bases not matched to a gene. The CDR3 contains 17 residues. Germline CDR1 reads SEHNR; CDR2 reads FQNEAQ (reference sequence). CDR3 protein: CASSLGVTGGADQPQHF. CDR3 bases: TGTGCCAGCAGCTTAGGGGTAACAGGGGGCGCGGATCAGCCCCAGCATTTT.

V is TRBV5-1 and J is TRBJ1-6; D might be TRBD1 (6 bases). This CDR3 region has 16 residues. Germline V gives CDR1 SGHRS, CDR2 YFSETQ. The V end lost 3 bases, the J end lost 0 bases, and 10 bases lay between the germline ends. The CDR3 loop reads CASSWGGGSYNSPLHF. CDR3 in DNA: TGCGCCAGCAGCTGGGGAGGGGGCTCCTATAATTCACCCCTCCACTTT.

V gene TRBV4-1 combines with J gene TRBJ1-1, with 11 bases identical to TRBD1. The CDR3 runs 14 residues. V was clipped by 1 base and J by 7 bases; unmatched bases: 2. The germline V gene has CDR1 MGHRA and CDR2 YSYEKL. The CDR3 nucleotides are TGCGCCAGCAGCCAAGTGGGACAGGGGGTTGAAGCTTTCTTT. This sequence encodes CASSQVGQGVEAFF.

The chain couples TRBV21-1 to TRBJ1-5; the D call in the table, TRBD1, was not verified against the DNA. TRBV21-1 is shown as a pseudogene. The CDR3 is made up of 20 amino acids. CDR3 protein: CASSKNRDRESRWLRQTQHF. Written as DNA, the CDR3 is TGTGCCAGCAGCAAAAACCGGGACAGGGAATCGAGATGGCTTAGGCAGACCCAGCATTTT.

This clonotype was observed a few times. The chain couples TRBV5-1 to TRBJ2-7; 10 nucleotides agree with TRBD2. The CDR3 loop spans 16 amino acids. J was trimmed by 0 bases and V by 1 base; bases with no gene match: 4. The germline CDR1 and CDR2 sequences are SGHRS and YFSETQ. CDR3 DNA: TGCGCCAGCAGCTTGTTAGCGGGGGGTAGCTCCTACGAGCAGTACGTC. Protein sequence: CASSLLAGGSSYEQYV.

The gene calls are TRBV6-2 or TRBV6-3 and TRBJ2-3; 9 nucleotides line up with TRBD2. This CDR3 has 15 amino acids. CDR1 MNHEY and CDR2 SVGEGT come from the germline V gene. The V segment lost 7 bases and the J segment 6 bases; nucleotides outside the gene matches: 11. Here the CDR3 DNA reads TGTGCCAGCACCACGGGGGGACTAGCTTCGGATACGCAGTATTTT. Protein: CASTTGGLASDTQYF.

As to this clonotype: At one end, the junction sequence differs from germline, possibly due to a read error. The chain has TRBV5-1 and TRBJ1-6; no definite D call. This CDR3 is 15 amino acids long. Germline V CDR1 and CDR2: SGHRS, YFSETQ. The CDR3 loop is CASSTDPGPESPIHF. CDR3 bases: TGCGCCAGCAGCACGGACCCTGGTCCGGAGTCACCCATCCACTTT.

This chain links TRBV27 with TRBJ2-5; 8 bases agree with TRBD2. V lost 7 bases, J lost 0 bases, and 4 bases stayed unmatched. This CDR3 region has 14 residues. Germline CDR1 MNHEY, CDR2 SMNVEV (reference sequence). CDR3 loop: CASTPRGDQETQYF. In nucleotides, the CDR3 is TGTGCCAGCACCCCGCGGGGGGACCAAGAGACCCAGTACTTC.

This clonotype occurred many times. The chain recombines TRBV3-1 with TRBJ2-7; D is uncertain. The ends were cut back, 0 bases at V and 3 bases at J, with 6 bases in the middle. The CDR3 contains 13 residues. The germline gives CDR1 LGHDT, CDR2 YNNKEL (reference sequence). The CDR3 nucleotides are TGTGCCAGCAGCCAAGATTTGGGCTACGAGCAGTACTTC. The encoded protein is CASSQDLGYEQYF.

This rearrangement joins TRBV24-1 to TRBJ2-1; the D is unclear. CDR3 length: 13 residues. Germline CDR1 KGHDR, CDR2 SFDVKD. Trimming removed 3 bases from V and 10 bases from J, with 12 bases in between. For the CDR3, the DNA is TGTGCCACCAGTGATAGGGTACCGACAGAGCAGTTCTTC. Its translation is CATSDRVPTEQFF.

This clonotype was detected ten times or more. The chain is built from TRBV12-3 or TRBV12-4 and TRBJ2-5; D is undetermined. V lost 5 bases to trimming and J lost 5 bases, with 9 bases between them. The CDR3 is 12 residues long. The CDR3 is CASSPYRETQYF. The CDR3, as DNA: TGTGCCAGCAGTCCATACCGGGAGACCCAGTACTTC.

The chain employs TRBV15 and TRBJ1-1, with D possibly matching TRBD1 (5 bases). V was trimmed by 5 bases and J by 7 bases, leaving 14 bases between them. The CDR3 is 13 amino acids. From germline, CDR1 is LNHNV and CDR2 YYDKDF (reference sequence). In nucleotides, the CDR3 is TGTGCCACCAGCCCCCCAAGGGGCCTTGAAGCTTTCTTT. It specifies CATSPPRGLEAFF.

This clonotype has a handful of counts. This chain links TRBV6-2 or TRBV6-3 with TRBJ1-5, with D hard to call. CDR3 length: 16 residues. Trimming took off 2 bases at V and 2 bases at J, with 13 bases between the two ends. Germline V gene sequence: CDR1 MNHEY, CDR2 SVGEGT. CDR3 residues: CASSYTVRGGNQPQHF. In DNA, the CDR3 is TGTGCCAGCAGTTACACCGTCCGGGGAGGCAATCAGCCCCAGCATTTT.

The chain recombines TRBV5-4 with TRBJ2-1, with TRBD2 matching 7 bases. After removal of 0 bases from V and 2 bases from J, the junction contained 5 bases not matched to a gene. The germline CDR1 and CDR2 sequences are SGHNT and YYREEE (reference sequence). This CDR3 region has 16 residues. CDR3 DNA sequence: TGTGCCAGCAGCTTGGGGGGGGGAAACCCCTACAATGAGCAGTTCTTC. As protein: CASSLGGGNPYNEQFF.

This clonotype was detected ten times or more. V and J are TRBV5-1 and TRBJ1-3, with a weak D call TRBD1 (5 bases). V lost 3 bases and J 0 bases, leaving 13 bases between the germline ends. CDR1 is SGHRS and CDR2 is YFSETQ in the germline V gene. This CDR3 contains 16 residues. The CDR3 loop reads CASSSRGGNSGNTIYF. CDR3 in DNA: TGCGCCAGCAGCTCCCGCGGGGGGAACTCTGGAAACACCATATATTTT.

The V gene is TRBV7-2, the J gene TRBJ2-1; maybe TRBD2 (7 bases). V dropped 1 base and J dropped 7 bases, with 14 bases sitting between them. Germline CDR1 SGHTA, CDR2 FQGNSA. CDR3 length: 15 residues. The CDR3 sequence: CASSLGGGVGNEQFF. For the CDR3, the DNA is TGTGCCAGCAGCTTAGGCGGGGGCGTTGGGAATGAGCAGTTCTTC.

CDR3 nucleotides: TGTGCCAGCAGCCAAGAAGTTTGGGGTGAAGCTTTCTTT. It codes for CASSQEVWGEAFF. V is TRBV3-1 and J is TRBJ1-1; D not certain. This CDR3 is 13 amino acids long. Germline CDR1 and CDR2: LGHDT and YNNKEL (reference sequence). V lost 0 bases to trimming and J lost 7 bases, with 9 bases between them.

This clonotype turned up a few times. The chain is built from TRBV19 and TRBJ2-7; D uncertain. The CDR3 loop spans 14 amino acids. The germline V and J ends were trimmed by 5 bases and 2 bases, with 13 bases remaining between them. CDR1 is LNHDA, CDR2 SQIVND, per germline (reference sequence). CDR3 DNA: TGTGCCAGTAGTGTCGACGGAAGCACCTACGAGCAGTACTTC. Its protein product is CASSVDGSTYEQYF. The whole variable domain, filled in from reference TRBV19 and TRBJ2-7, reads DGGITQSPKYLFRKEGQNVTLSCEQNLNHDAMYWYRQDPGQGLRLIYYSQIVNDFQKGDIAEGYSVSREKKESFPLTVTSAQKNPTAFYLCASSVDGSTYEQYFGPGTRLTVT.

V gene TRBV29-1 combines with J gene TRBJ2-7; D is possibly TRBD2 (5 bases). V lost 6 bases, J lost 5 bases, and 14 bases lay in between. Germline V gene sequence: CDR1 SQVTM, CDR2 ANQGSEA. The CDR3 totals 12 residues. The CDR3 DNA is TGCAGCGTCGCCCCCCCCGGGGACGAGCAGTACTTC. It translates to CSVAPPGDEQYF.

A few counts support this clonotype. The V call is TRBV18, the J call TRBJ2-3, with no clear D. Germline CDR1 is KGHSH and CDR2 is LQKENI. V was pared by 5 bases and J by 6 bases, with 12 bases between. This CDR3 contains 13 residues. CDR3 sequence reads: CASSAVEWDTQYF. CDR3 in DNA: TGTGCCAGCTCAGCGGTGGAGTGGGATACGCAGTATTTT.

V usage is TRBV7-9 and J usage is TRBJ2-2; tentatively, D is TRBD2 (5 bases). The V gene's germline CDR1 is SEHNR and CDR2 FQNEAQ (reference sequence). The CDR3 runs 13 residues. V dropped 6 bases and J dropped 5 bases, with 10 bases sitting between them. DNA for the CDR3: TGTGCCAGCAGTTTGACTACGACCGGGGAGCTGTTTTTT. It translates to CASSLTTTGELFF.

This clonotype has more than one count but fewer than ten. The chain is built from TRBV7-2 and TRBJ2-7, with D tentatively TRBD1 (6 bases). This CDR3 comprises 14 residues. The V gene's germline CDR1 is SGHTA and CDR2 FQGNSA. V was pared by 5 bases and J by 4 bases, with 15 bases between. The CDR3 DNA sequence: TGTGCCAGCAGCCCACGAGGCAGGGGATACGAGCAGTACGTC. Translated: CASSPRGRGYEQYV.